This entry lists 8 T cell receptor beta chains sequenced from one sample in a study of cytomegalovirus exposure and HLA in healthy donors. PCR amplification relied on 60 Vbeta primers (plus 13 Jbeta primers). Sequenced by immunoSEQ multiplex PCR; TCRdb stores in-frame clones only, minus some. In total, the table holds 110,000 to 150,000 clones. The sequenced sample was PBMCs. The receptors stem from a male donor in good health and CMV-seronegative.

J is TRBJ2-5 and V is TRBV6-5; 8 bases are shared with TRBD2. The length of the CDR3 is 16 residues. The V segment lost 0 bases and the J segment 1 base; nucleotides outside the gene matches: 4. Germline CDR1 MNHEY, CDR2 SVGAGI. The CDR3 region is CASSYSGGGLQETQYF. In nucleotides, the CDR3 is TGTGCCAGCAGTTACTCCGGCGGGGGGCTCCAAGAGACCCAGTACTTC.

CDR3 bases: TGTGCCTGGAGTTCTTTCGCCTCCGGGGGAGATCAGCCCCAGCATTTT. This sequence encodes CAWSSFASGGDQPQHF. This chain connects TRBV30 to TRBJ1-5; D might be TRBD1 (5 bases). V dropped 2 bases and J dropped 5 bases, with 19 bases sitting between them. The V gene's germline CDR1 is GTSNPN and CDR2 SVGIG (reference sequence). The CDR3 consists of 16 residues.

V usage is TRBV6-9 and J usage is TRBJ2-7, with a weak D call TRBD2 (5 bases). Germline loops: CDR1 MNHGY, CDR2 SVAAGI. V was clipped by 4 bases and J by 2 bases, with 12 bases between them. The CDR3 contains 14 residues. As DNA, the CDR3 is TGTGCCAGCAGTTGGGAAGCGGTCCCCTACGAGCAGTACTTC. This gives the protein CASSWEAVPYEQYF.

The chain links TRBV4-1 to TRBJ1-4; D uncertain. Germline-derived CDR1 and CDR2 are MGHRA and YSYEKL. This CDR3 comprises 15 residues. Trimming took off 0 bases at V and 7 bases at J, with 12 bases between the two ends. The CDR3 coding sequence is TGCGCCAGCAGCCAAGAGCAAGAAACACCTGAAAAACTGTTTTTT. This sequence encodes CASSQEQETPEKLFF.

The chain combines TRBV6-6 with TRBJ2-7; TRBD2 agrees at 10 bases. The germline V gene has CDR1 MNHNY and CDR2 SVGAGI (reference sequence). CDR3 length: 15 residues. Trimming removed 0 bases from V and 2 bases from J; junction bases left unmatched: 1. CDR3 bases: TGTGCCAGCAGTTACTCCAGCGGGAGGGCCTACGAGCAGTACTTC. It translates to CASSYSSGRAYEQYF.

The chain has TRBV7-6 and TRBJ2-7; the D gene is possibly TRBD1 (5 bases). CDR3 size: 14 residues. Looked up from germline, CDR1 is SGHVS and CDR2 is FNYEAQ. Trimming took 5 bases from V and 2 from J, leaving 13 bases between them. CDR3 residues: CASSQMAGTYEQYF. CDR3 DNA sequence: TGTGCCAGCAGCCAGATGGCAGGGACCTACGAGCAGTACTTC.

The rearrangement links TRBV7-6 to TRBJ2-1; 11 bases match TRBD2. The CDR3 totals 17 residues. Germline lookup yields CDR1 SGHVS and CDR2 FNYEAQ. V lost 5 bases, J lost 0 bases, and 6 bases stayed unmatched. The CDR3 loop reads CASSDLAGGHSYNEQFF. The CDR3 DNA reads TGTGCCAGCAGCGACCTAGCGGGGGGCCACTCCTACAATGAGCAGTTCTTC. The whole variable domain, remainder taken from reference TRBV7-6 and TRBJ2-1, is GAGVSQSPRYKVTKRGQDVALRCDPISGHVSLYWYRQALGQGPEFLTYFNYEAQQDKSGLPNDRFSAERPEGSISTLTIQRTEQRDSAMYRCASSDLAGGHSYNEQFFGPGTRLTVL.

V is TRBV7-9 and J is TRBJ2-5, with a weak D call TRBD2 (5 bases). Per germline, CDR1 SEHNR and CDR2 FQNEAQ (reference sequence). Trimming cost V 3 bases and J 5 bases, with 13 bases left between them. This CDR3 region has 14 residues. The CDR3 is CASSLTGVAETQYF. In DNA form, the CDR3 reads TGTGCCAGCAGCTTGACCGGGGTCGCGGAGACCCAGTACTTC.